This TCR beta chain was observed in a study of blood T cell repertoires in COVID-19. Some clones are missing from TCRdb's copy, which holds only in-frame ones; the method was immunoSEQ multiplex PCR. The repertoire holds about 400,000 clones, with around nine tenths as singletons. The clonotype comes from a woman aged 45-60 years who had recovered from COVID-19. The specimen sequenced was PBMCs or T cells enriched from blood (not recorded which).

The DNA for the CDR3 is TGTGCCTGGAACAGGGAGGGGAATGGCTACACCTTC. Residues: CAWNREGNGYTF. V and J are TRBV30 and TRBJ1-2; TRBD1 might be the D (6 bases). CDR3 size: 12 residues. Per the germline V gene, CDR1 is GTSNPN and CDR2 is SVGIG (reference sequence). The germline V and J ends were trimmed by 4 bases and 6 bases, with 12 bases remaining between them.